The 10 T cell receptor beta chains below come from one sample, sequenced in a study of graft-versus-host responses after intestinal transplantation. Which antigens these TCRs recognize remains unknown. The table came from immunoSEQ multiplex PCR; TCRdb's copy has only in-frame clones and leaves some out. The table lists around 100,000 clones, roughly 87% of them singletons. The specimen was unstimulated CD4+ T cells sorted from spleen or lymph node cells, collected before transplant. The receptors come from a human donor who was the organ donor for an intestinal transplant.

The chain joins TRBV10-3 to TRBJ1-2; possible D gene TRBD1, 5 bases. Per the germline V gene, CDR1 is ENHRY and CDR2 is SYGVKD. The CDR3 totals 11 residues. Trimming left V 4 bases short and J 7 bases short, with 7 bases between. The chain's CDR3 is CAISGGGGYTF. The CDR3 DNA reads TGTGCCATCAGTGGGGGGGGTGGCTACACCTTC.

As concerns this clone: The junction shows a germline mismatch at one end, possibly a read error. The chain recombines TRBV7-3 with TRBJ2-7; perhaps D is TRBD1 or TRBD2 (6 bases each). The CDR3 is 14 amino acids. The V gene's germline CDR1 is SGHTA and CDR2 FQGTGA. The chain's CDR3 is CASSLTEGGYEQYF. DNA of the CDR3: TGTGCCAGCAGCCTAACAGAGGGGGGCTACGAGCAGTACTTC.

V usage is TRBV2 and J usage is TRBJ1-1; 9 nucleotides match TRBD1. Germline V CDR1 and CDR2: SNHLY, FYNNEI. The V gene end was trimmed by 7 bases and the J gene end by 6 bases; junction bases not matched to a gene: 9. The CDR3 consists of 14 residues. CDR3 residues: CASISDRGDAEAFF. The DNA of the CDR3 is TGTGCCAGCATTAGTGACAGGGGGGATGCTGAAGCTTTCTTT.

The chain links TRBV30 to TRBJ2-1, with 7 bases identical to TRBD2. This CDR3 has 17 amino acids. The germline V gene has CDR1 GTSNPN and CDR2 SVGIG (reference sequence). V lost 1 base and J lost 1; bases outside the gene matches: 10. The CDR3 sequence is CAWSAKGLGGSYNEQFF. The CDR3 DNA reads TGTGCCTGGAGTGCTAAGGGCTTGGGGGGGTCCTACAATGAGCAGTTCTTC.

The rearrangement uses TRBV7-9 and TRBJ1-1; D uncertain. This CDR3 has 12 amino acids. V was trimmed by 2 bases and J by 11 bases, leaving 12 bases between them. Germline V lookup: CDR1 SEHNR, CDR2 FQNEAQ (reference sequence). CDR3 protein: CASSLLLGSAFF. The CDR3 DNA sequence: TGTGCCAGCAGCTTATTGCTAGGGAGTGCTTTCTTT. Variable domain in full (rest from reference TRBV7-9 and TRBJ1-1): DTGVSQNPRHKITKRGQNVTFRCDPISEHNRLYWYRQTLGQGPEFLTYFQNEAQLEKSRLLSDRFSAERPKGSFSTLEIQRTEQGDSAMYLCASSLLLGSAFFGQGTRLTVV.

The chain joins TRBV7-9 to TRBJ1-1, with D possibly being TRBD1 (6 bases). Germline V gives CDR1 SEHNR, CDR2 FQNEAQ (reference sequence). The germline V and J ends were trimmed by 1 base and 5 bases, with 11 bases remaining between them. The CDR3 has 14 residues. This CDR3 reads CASSLGQEGTEAFF. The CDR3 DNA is TGTGCCAGCAGCTTAGGACAGGAGGGGACTGAAGCTTTCTTT.

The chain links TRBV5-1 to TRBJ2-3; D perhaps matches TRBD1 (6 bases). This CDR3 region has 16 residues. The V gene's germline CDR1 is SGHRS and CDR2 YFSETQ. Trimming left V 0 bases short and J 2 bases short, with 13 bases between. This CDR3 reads CASSLDFQGFTDTQYF. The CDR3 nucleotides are TGCGCCAGCAGCTTGGATTTCCAGGGGTTCACAGATACGCAGTATTTT.

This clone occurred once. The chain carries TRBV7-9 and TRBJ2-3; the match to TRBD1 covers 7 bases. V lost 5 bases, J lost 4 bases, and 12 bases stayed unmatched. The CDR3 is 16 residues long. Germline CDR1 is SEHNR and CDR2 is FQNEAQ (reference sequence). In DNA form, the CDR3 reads TGTGCCAGCAGCGCCTACAGGGGAATTATGGCAGATACGCAGTATTTT. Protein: CASSAYRGIMADTQYF.

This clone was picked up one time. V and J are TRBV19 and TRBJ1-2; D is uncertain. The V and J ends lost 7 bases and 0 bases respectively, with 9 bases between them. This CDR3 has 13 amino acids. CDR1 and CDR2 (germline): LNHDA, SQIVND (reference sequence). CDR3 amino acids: CASNPGSNYGYTF. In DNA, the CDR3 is TGTGCCAGTAATCCGGGCTCTAACTATGGCTACACCTTC.

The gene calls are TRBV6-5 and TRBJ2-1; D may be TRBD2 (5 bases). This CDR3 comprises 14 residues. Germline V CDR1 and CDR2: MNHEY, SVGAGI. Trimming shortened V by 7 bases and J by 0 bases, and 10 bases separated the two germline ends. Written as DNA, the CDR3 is TGTGCCAGCACCTTTACTAGCTCCTACAATGAGCAGTTCTTC. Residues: CASTFTSSYNEQFF.